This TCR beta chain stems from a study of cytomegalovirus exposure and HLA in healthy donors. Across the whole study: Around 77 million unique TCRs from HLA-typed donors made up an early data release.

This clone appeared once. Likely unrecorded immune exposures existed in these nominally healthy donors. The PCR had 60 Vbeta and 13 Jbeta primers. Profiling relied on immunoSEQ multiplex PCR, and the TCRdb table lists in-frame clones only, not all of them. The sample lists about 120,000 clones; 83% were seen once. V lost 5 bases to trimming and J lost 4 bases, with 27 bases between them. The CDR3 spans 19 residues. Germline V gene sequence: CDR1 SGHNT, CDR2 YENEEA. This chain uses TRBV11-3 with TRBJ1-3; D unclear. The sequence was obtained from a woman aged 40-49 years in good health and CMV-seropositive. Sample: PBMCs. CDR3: CASSPYSGGLPLAGNTIYF. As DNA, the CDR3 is TGTGCCAGCAGCCCGTATAGTGGCGGACTACCCCTCGCCGGAAACACCATATATTTT.